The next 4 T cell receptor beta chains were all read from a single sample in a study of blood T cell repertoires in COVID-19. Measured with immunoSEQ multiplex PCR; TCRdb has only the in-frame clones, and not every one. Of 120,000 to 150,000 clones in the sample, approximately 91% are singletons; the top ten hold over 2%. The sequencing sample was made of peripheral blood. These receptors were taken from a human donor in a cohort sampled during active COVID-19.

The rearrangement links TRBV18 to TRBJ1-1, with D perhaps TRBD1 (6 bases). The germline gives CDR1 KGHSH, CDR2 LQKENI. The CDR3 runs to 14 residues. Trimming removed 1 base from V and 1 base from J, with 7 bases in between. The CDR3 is CASSPRGQNTEAFF. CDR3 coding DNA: TGTGCCAGCTCACCACGGGGACAGAACACTGAAGCTTTCTTT.

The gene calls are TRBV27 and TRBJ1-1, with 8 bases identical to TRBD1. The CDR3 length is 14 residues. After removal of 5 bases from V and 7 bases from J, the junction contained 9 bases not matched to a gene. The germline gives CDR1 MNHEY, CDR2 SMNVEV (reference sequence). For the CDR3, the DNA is TGTGCCAGCAGTCCACGACAGGGGCCCTATGAAGCTTTCTTT. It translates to CASSPRQGPYEAFF.

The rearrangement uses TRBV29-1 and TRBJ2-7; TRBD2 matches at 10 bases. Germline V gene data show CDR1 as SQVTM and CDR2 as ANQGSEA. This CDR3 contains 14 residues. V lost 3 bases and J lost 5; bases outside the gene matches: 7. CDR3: CSVDAGSGRNEQYF. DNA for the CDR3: TGCAGCGTTGACGCGGGTAGCGGGAGGAACGAGCAGTACTTC.

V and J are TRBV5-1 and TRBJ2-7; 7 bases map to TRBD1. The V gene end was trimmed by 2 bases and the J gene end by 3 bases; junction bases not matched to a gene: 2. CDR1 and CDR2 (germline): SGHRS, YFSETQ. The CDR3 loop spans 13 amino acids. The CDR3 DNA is TGCGCCAGCAGCTTTGACAGGGACTACGAGCAGTACTTC. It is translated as CASSFDRDYEQYF.